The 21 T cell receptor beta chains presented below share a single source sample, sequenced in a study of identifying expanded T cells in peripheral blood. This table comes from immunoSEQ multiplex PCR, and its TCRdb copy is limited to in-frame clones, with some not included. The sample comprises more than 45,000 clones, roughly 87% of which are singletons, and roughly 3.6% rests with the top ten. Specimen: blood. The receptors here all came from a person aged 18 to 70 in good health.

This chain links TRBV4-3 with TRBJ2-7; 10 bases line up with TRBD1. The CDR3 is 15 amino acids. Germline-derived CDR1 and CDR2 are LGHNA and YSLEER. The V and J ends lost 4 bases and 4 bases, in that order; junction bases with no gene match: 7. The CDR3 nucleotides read TGCGCCAGCAGCCTCAGGACAGGGGGTAGGTACGAGCAGTACTTC. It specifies CASSLRTGGRYEQYF.

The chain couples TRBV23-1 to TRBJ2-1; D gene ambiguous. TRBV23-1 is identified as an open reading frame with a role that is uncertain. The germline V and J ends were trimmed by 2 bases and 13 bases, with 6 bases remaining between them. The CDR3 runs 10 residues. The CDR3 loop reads CASSQLLQFF. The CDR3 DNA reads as TGCGCCAGCAGTCAACTCCTCCAGTTCTTC.

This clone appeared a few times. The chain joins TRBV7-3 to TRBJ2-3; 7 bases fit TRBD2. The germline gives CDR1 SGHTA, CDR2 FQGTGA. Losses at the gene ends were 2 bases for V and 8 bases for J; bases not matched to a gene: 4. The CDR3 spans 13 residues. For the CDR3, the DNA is TGTGCCAGCAGCTTATATAGGGAGGGTACGCAGTATTTT. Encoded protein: CASSLYREGTQYF.

This CDR3 reads CASSEFGKGSTYEQYF. The CDR3 DNA is TGTGCCAGCAGTGAATTCGGAAAGGGGTCTACCTACGAGCAGTACTTC. The rearrangement links TRBV25-1 to TRBJ2-7; D may be TRBD1 (5 bases). The length of the CDR3 is 16 residues. Germline loops: CDR1 MGHDK, CDR2 SYGVNS. The V and J ends lost 1 base and 2 bases respectively, with 15 bases between them.

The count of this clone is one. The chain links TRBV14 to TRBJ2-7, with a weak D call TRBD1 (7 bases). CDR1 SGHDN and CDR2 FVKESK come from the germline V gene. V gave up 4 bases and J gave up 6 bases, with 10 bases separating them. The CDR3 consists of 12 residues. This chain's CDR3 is CASSPGGSEQYF. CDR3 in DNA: TGTGCCAGCAGCCCAGGGGGGAGCGAGCAGTACTTC.

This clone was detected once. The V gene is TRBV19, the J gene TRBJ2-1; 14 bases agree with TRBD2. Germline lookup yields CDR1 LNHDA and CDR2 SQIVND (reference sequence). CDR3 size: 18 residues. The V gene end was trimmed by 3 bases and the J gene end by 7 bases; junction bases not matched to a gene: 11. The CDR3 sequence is CASSILLMTSGGVNEQFF. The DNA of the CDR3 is TGTGCCAGTAGTATCCTACTGATGACTAGCGGGGGGGTTAATGAGCAGTTCTTC.

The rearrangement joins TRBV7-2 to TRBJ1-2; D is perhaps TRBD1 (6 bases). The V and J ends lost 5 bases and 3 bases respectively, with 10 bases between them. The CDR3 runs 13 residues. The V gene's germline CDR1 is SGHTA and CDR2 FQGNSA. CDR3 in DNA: TGTGCCAGCAGCAAGCAGGGGTACTATGGCTACACCTTC. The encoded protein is CASSKQGYYGYTF. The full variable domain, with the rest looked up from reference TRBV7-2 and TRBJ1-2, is GAGVSQSPSNKVTEKGKDVELRCDPISGHTALYWYRQSLGQGLEFLIYFQGNSAPDKSGLPSDRFSAERTGGSVSTLTIQRTQQEDSAVYLCASSKQGYYGYTFGSGTRLTVV.

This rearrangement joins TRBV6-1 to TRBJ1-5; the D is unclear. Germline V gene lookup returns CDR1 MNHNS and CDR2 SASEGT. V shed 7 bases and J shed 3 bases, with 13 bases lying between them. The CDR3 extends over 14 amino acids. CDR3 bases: TGTGCCAGCATGCGGGAGATGAACAATCAGCCCCAGCATTTT. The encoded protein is CASMREMNNQPQHF.

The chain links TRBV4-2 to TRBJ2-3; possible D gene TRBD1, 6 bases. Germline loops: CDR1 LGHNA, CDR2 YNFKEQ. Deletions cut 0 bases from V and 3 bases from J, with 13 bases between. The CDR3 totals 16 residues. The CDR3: CASSQDQGGRTDTQYF. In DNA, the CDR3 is TGTGCCAGCAGCCAAGATCAAGGGGGTAGGACAGATACGCAGTATTTT.

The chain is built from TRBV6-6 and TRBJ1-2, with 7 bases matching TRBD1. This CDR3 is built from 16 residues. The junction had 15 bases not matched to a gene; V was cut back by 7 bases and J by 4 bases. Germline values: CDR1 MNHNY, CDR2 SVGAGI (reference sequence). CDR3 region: CASTQTGQGDGYGYTF. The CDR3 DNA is TGTGCCAGCACACAGACAGGGCAGGGGGACGGCTATGGCTACACCTTC.

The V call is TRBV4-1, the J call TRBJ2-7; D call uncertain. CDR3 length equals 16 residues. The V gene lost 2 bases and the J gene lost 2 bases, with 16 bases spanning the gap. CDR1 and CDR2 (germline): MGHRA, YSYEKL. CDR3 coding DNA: TGCGCCAGCAGCCAAAGAGGCTCGCAAGCGCCCTACGAGCAGTACTTC. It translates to CASSQRGSQAPYEQYF.

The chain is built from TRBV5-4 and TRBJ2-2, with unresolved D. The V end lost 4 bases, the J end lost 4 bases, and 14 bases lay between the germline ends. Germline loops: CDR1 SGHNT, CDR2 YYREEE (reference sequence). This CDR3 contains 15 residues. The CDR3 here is CASSQDTTPTGELFF. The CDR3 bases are TGTGCCAGCAGCCAAGATACTACTCCCACCGGGGAGCTGTTTTTT. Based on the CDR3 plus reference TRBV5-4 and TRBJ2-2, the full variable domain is ETGVTQSPTHLIKTRGQQVTLRCSSQSGHNTVSWYQQALGQGPQFIFQYYREEENGRGNFPPRFSGLQFPNYSSELNVNALELDDSALYLCASSQDTTPTGELFFGEGSRLTVL.

The CDR3: CASLQGTGNQPQHF. The CDR3 DNA reads TGTGCCAGCCTACAGGGAACCGGCAATCAGCCCCAGCATTTT. This chain connects TRBV9 to TRBJ1-5; the D gene is possibly TRBD1 (6 bases). V dropped 7 bases and J dropped 2 bases, with 13 bases sitting between them. This CDR3 comprises 14 residues. Germline CDR1 and CDR2: SGDLS and YYNGEE.

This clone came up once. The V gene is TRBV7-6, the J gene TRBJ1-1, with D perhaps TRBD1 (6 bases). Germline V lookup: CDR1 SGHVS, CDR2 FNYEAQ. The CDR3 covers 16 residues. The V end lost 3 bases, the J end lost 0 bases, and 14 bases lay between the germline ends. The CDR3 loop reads CASSLSTGAMNTEAFF. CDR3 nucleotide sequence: TGTGCCAGCAGCTTGTCGACAGGAGCTATGAACACTGAAGCTTTCTTT.

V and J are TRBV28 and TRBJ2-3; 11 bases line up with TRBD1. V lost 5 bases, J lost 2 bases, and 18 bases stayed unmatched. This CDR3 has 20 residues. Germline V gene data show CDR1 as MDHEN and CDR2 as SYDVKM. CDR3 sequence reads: CASSPDRGRINHRATDTQYF. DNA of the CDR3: TGTGCCAGCAGTCCGGACAGGGGGCGAATAAACCATCGGGCCACAGATACGCAGTATTTT.

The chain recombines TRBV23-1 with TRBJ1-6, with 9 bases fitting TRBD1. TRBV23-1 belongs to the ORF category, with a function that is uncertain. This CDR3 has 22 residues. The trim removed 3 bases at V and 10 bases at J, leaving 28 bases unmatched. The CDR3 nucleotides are TGCGCCAGCAGTCAGAAATTGTTGGTCCGGGACAGGGCGAAAAAGGGGGGCTCACCCCTCCACTTT. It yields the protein CASSQKLLVRDRAKKGGSPLHF.

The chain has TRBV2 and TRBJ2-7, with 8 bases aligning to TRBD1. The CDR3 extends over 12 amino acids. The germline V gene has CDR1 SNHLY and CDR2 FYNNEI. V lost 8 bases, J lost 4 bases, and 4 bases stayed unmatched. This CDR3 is CASDRQGYEQYF. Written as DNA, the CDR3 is TGTGCCAGCGACCGACAGGGGTACGAGCAGTACTTC. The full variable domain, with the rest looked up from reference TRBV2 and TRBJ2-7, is EPEVTQTPSHQVTQMGQEVILRCVPISNHLYFYWYRQILGQKVEFLVSFYNNEISEKSEIFDDQFSVERPDGSNFTLKIRSTKLEDSAMYFCASDRQGYEQYFGPGTRLTVT.

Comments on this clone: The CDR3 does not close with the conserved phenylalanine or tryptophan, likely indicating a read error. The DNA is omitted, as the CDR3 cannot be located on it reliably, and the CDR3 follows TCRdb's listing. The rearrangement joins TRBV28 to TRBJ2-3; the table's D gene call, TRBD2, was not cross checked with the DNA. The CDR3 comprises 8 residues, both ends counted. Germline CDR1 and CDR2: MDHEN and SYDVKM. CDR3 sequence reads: CASSFETG.

CDR3 protein: CASSEGTADSGTQYF. The CDR3 nucleotides are TGTGCCAGCTCAGAAGGGACCGCGGACTCGGGTACGCAGTATTTT. The chain joins TRBV18 to TRBJ2-3; the D call may be TRBD1 or TRBD2 (5 bases each). There are 15 residues in the CDR3. The germline V and J ends were trimmed by 5 bases and 8 bases, with 20 bases remaining between them. Per germline, CDR1 KGHSH and CDR2 LQKENI. The complete variable domain, with remaining parts taken from reference TRBV18 and TRBJ2-3, reads NAGVMQNPRHLVRRRGQEARLRCSPMKGHSHVYWYRQLPEEGLKFMVYLQKENIIDESGMPKERFSAEFPKEGPSILRIQQVVRGDSAAYFCASSEGTADSGTQYFGPGTRLTVL.

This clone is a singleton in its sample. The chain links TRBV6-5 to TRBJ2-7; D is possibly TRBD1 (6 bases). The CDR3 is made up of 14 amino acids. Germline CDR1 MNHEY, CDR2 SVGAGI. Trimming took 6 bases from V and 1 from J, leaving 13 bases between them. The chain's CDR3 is CASRPGHSSYEQYF. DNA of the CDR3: TGTGCCAGCAGACCGGGACATTCTTCCTACGAGCAGTACTTC.

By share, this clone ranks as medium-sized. CDR3 bases: TGTGCCTGGAGTTCAGGGAACACTGAAGCTTTCTTT. It codes for CAWSSGNTEAFF. The chain employs TRBV30 and TRBJ1-1; D is undetermined. Germline CDR1 and CDR2: GTSNPN and SVGIG (reference sequence). Trimming removed 2 bases from V and 1 base from J, with 5 bases in between. This CDR3 is built from 12 residues.